This T cell receptor beta chain was profiled in a study of OX40 agonist ivuxolimab in advanced cancers. In the study overall: Patients received ivuxolimab, an agonistic anti-OX40 (CD134) antibody.

This CDR3 spans 17 amino acids. The germline gives CDR1 SNHLY, CDR2 FYNNEI. Trimming cost V 3 bases and J 3 bases; bases outside gene matches: 8. Study-level points and caveats: At doses 0.1 to 3.0 mg/kg, CD4+ and CD8+ clones expanded.

Concerning this clone: The antigen is not known.

This table comes from immunoSEQ multiplex PCR, and its TCRdb copy is limited to in-frame clones, with some not included. This sample yields tens of thousands of clones, of which about 85% are seen a single time; 16% belongs to the top ten. The receptor was isolated from an adult with an advanced solid tumor such as melanoma, head and neck, liver or kidney cancer. The gene calls are TRBV2 and TRBJ2-6, with 7 bases fitting TRBD2. The specimen comprised CD4+ or CD8+ T cells sorted from blood, sampled in a trial of the OX40 agonist ivuxolimab. CDR3 residues: CASSDAVGRDGANVLTF. The CDR3 DNA reads TGTGCCAGCAGTGATGCGGTAGGGAGGGATGGGGCCAACGTCCTGACTTTC. Drawing the rest from reference TRBV2 and TRBJ2-6, the complete variable domain is EPEVTQTPSHQVTQMGQEVILRCVPISNHLYFYWYRQILGQKVEFLVSFYNNEISEKSEIFDDQFSVERPDGSNFTLKIRSTKLEDSAMYFCASSDAVGRDGANVLTFGAGSRLTVL.